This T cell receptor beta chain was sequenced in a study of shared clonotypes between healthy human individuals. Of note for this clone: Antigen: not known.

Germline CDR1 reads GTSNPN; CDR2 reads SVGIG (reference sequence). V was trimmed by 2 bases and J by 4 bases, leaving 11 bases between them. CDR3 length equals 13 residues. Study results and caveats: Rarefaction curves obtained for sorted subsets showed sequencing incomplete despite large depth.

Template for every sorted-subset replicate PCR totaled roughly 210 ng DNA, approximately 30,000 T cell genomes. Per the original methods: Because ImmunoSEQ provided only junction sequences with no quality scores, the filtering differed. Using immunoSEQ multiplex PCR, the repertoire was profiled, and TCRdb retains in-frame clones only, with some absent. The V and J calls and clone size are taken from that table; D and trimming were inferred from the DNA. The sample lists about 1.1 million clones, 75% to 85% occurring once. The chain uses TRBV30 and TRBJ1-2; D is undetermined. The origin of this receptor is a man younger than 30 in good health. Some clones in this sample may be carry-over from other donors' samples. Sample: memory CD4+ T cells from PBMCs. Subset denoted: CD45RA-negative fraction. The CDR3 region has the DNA TGTGCCTGGAGTCCAACCCTAGTCTATGGCTACACCTTC. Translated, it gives CAWSPTLVYGYTF. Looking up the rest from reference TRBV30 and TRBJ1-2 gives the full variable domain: SQTIHQWPATLVQPVGSPLSLECTVEGTSNPNLYWYRQAAGRGLQLLFYSVGIGQISSEVPQNLSASRPQDRQFILSSKKLLLSDSGFYLCAWSPTLVYGYTFGSGTRLTVV.